Detailed here is one T cell receptor (beta chain). Its target antigen remains unknown. Per-base quality was not reported, and no clone a single base away is much larger than it. This entry comes from a study of cytomegalovirus exposure and HLA in healthy donors (dated by TCRdb to about 2017). The study in broad terms: In an earlier analysis of under 750 of the donors, 250 to 350 Gb of sequence data and 117 million unique TCR beta sequences from 180 million or so T cells were reported. In the later analysis, no new phenotypic data were used to find candidate immune exposures; instead, reliance was placed on TCR beta sequences and their occurrence across donors. Among around 400 genotyped donors of the cohort, an average of around 220,000 unique TCR beta nucleotide sequences was sequenced per donor, of which about 19% were non-productive. The genetic ancestry cluster associated with self-reported Caucasian donors included 81% of the approximately 430 genotyped donors. A later genetic analysis used genome-wide SNP genotypes for 398 of the 666 donors, treating that subset as a discovery cohort. Along with the approximately 620-subject first cohort, a separate validation cohort of some 130 different subjects was used. Every repertoire in the discovery cohort had been generated on one and the same sequencing platform. Roughly 5 DR-DQ haplotypes were handled as single units for association and clustering, since linkage in the cohort was strong. Donor age, sex, ethnicity and CMV serostatus were compiled alongside the repertoire data. The study combined high-throughput TCR immunosequencing, statistical association of individual TCRs with disease status, and machine learning to predict cytomegalovirus infection status. An early release that covered about 600 HLA-typed donors contained around 300 gigabases of sequencing data and tens of millions of unique TCR sequences. In a later analysis, previously published TCR beta repertoires from 670 or so donors were re-analyzed and high-resolution HLA genotyping was added so that TCR occurrence patterns could be studied. Using immunosequencing, the study profiled T cell repertoires from fewer than 850 subjects and related those repertoires to cytomegalovirus serostatus. Typing coverage varied by locus: roughly 629-640 donors for A, B, C, DRB1 and DQB1; roughly 510 for DQA1; about 590 for DPA1; 450 to 480 for DPB1. HLA typing covered class I and class II loci at four-digit resolution. The aim of the study was to test whether cataloging public T cell receptors could identify signatures of past pathogen exposure. In an earlier analysis of 587 of the donors, high-throughput TCR beta sequencing was used to judge whether each TCR beta V gene segment behaved as functional or pseudogenic.

In total, more than 500 healthy bone marrow donors made up the cohort. Cohort members were all nominally healthy when sampled, although unrecorded immune exposures were likely present. The donor tested CMV seronegative and was one of the 352 seronegative cohort members. Every donor gave a peripheral blood sample, and the peripheral blood mononuclear cells from that sample were used for TCR beta sequencing. The Qiagen DNeasy Blood Extraction Kit was used to extract genomic DNA from the blood cell samples. The junction shows trimming of 4 bases on V and 2 bases on J, plus 9 bases between the germline ends. The germline V gene gives CDR1 as SQVTM and CDR2 as ANQGSEA. From cysteine to phenylalanine, the CDR3 is 13 amino acids long. Only the CDR3 DNA stays, 39 bases, in frame from base 1. Broad study findings and their caveats: Most CMV-associated TCR beta chains appeared to be HLA-restricted in a later analysis, and the HLA associations seemed to be driven largely by CMV exposure. Linkage disequilibrium might explain the correlated functional status among segregating V segments, but an unknown experimental factor could not be excluded. A later analysis associated 16,951 TCR beta sequences with specific HLA alleles at a false discovery rate of 0.05. Three of the identified cytomegalovirus-associated TCR beta chains were confirmed in vitro to be specific for cytomegalovirus antigens. Because the 87-base-pair reads could not distinguish some IMGT-functional V segments, including TRBV6-2 and TRBV6-3, those segments were excluded. In a later analysis, HLA-associated TCR beta chains were found to be more clonally expanded and to have lower generation probabilities than equally common non-associated chains. A group of highly shared sequence variants was considered likely to be a technical artifact of the sequencing pipeline. In a later genetic analysis, fewer N-insertions in productive TCRs were reported among donors in an Asian-associated ancestry cluster than the roughly 710-donor mean. A later genetic analysis associated a missense DCLRE1C variant with V-gene and J-gene trimming of TCR beta chains, and an independent cohort replicated the association. While some public TCRs were present in many individuals, most TCR sequences turned up only very rarely across donors. In both the original and validation cohorts, the classifier was reported to diagnose cytomegalovirus status with high specificity and sensitivity. In a later analysis, TCR association rates were found to vary across HLA loci, with the most associated TCRs seen for DRB1 alleles and the fewest for HLA-C alleles. The cohort was sequenced for TCR beta chains only, and without alpha or paired-chain data the features that could be detected were limited. An earlier analysis of some 590 of the donors showed that most TCR beta V segments appeared in productive rearrangements either about 87% or about 30% of the time, which broadly matched IMGT annotations. The authors suggested that the approach could potentially be extended to other disease states and immunological phenotypes. Several of the top co-occurrence clusters appeared to be linked to parvovirus B19, influenza, CMV and Epstein-Barr virus, according to a later analysis. For the cohort, immune exposure information was limited to CMV serostatus. Because HLA typing was missing for some donors at each locus, association tests included only the typed subset. Because counts were too low, about 18 rarely observed V segments, including chromosome 9 orphons, were excluded from the earlier analysis of a few hundred of the donors. Strong co-occurrence of HLA alleles, especially DR and DQ, made assigning TCR associations to individual alleles difficult. A further reported finding was that TCR beta sequences accurately predicted the HLA-A and HLA-B alleles for most subjects in the first cohort. Sequencing depth was assumed to be roughly uniform across donors in the presence/absence analyses, though that assumption may not hold. A total of 164 TCR beta chains were listed by the study as associated with cytomegalovirus.

Receptor amplification or capture employed the immunoSEQ multiplex PCR assay. A mixture of 60 forward primers for TCR Vbeta segments and 13 reverse primers for TCR Jbeta segments was used in the multiplex PCR. Amplification of the CDR3 region of rearranged TCR beta genes was performed with a multiplex PCR assay on genomic DNA. The Illumina HiSeq System was used to sequence the amplified TCR beta libraries as 87-base-pair reads. In the original analysis: A later analysis counted about 80 million unique TCR beta chains across the 500 to 850 repertoires, and approximately 11 million of these chains were shared by at least two donors. Raw reads were error-corrected and collapsed into unique sequences by a nearest-neighbor algorithm in which closely related sequences were merged to remove PCR and sequencing errors. To assign V, D and J gene segments, CDR3 sequences were aligned to IMGT reference sequences. For a sequence to be retained, a match of at least six nucleotides was required to both a V gene segment and a J gene segment. A rearrangement counted as productive if the CDR3 had no stop codons and remained in frame with V and J, and every other rearrangement counted as non-productive. Following IMGT convention, CDR3 was defined as the stretch from the second conserved V-encoded cysteine to the conserved J-encoded phenylalanine. The earlier analysis of fewer than 700 of the donors excluded sequences that lacked an unambiguous match to a single V gene segment. In an earlier analysis of 587 of the donors, V segments were called functional above 56.7% productive rearrangements and were called segregating when the between-donor standard deviation exceeded 5%. A statistical classification framework was built to diagnose cytomegalovirus status from the catalog of TCR beta chain sequences. In a later analysis, V and J genes were assigned by comparing TCR nucleotide sequences against IMGT/GENE-DB human TR gene sequences. The TCRdist pipeline was used in a later analysis to assign CDR3 sequences and most-parsimonious VDJ recombination scenarios. A later analysis defined each TCR beta chain by its CDR3 amino acid sequence plus V-gene family, and excluded reads lacking a unique V-gene family. As a way to deal with suspected cross-contamination and a sequencing artifact, a later analysis dropped 640 or so nucleotide sequences that were highly shared and had low generation probability. In a later analysis, a clonal expansion index for each public chain was calculated from normalized within-repertoire ranks of inferred template counts. In a later analysis, generation probabilities were computed using a VDJ recombination model fitted to out-of-frame rearrangements, and the results were checked against IGoR. A later analysis scored TCR-TCR, TCR-HLA and TCR-CMV co-occurrence with hypergeometric tests, applying a repertoire-size bias correction to TCR pairs. A later analysis estimated false discovery rates by permuting HLA or CMV assignments 20 times. In a later analysis, co-occurring TCRs were grouped with DBSCAN, and TCRdist sequence similarity was added when clustering was performed within HLA-allele-positive subsets. Repertoires with fewer than 30,000 or more than 120,000 public chains were left out of co-occurrence clustering, as were a handful of repertoires with anomalous nucleotide sharing. Held by TCRdb, this immuneACCESS table contains in-frame sequences only and omits some clones. Under half of the omission traces to an unresolved V gene where checked; the cause of the rest is unknown. V and J calls and clone size are given by that table; D and trimming were obtained from the DNA. The sample records roughly 100,000 clones, about four fifths of which are singletons. Of the sample, approximately 1.2% is held by the ten largest clones.

The specimen sequenced was PBMCs. This clonotype originated in a man between 35 and 55 years old in good health and CMV-seronegative. The chain is encoded by TRBV29-1 joined to TRBJ2-1, with TRBD2 tentatively as D gene (5 bases match). CDR3 reads: CSVVLETYNEQFF. The base sequence is TGCAGCGTTGTACTAGAGACCTACAATGAGCAGTTCTTC.